The clone carrying this T cell receptor beta chain was found a few times. TCRdb keeps only in-frame clones here, not all; method: immunoSEQ multiplex PCR. Of about 72,000 clones listed, about 87% are singletons. Germline V gene lookup returns CDR1 SEHNR and CDR2 FQNEAQ (reference sequence). The CDR3 spans 14 residues. Unmatched junction bases numbered 8, after V lost 5 bases and J lost 10 bases. The sample belongs to a study of OX40 agonist ivuxolimab in advanced cancers. The sample consisted of CD4+ or CD8+ T cells sorted from blood, taken in a trial of the OX40 agonist ivuxolimab. The chain carries TRBV7-9 and TRBJ1-4, with TRBD1 matching 9 bases. This sequence was found in an adult with an advanced solid tumor such as melanoma, head and neck, liver or kidney cancer. The CDR3 DNA reads as TGTGCCAGCAGCATGGGACAGGGTAAAGGAAAACTGTTTTTT. As protein: CASSMGQGKGKLFF. Full variable domain (missing parts from reference TRBV7-9 and TRBJ1-4): DTGVSQNPRHKITKRGQNVTFRCDPISEHNRLYWYRQTLGQGPEFLTYFQNEAQLEKSRLLSDRFSAERPKGSFSTLEIQRTEQGDSAMYLCASSMGQGKGKLFFGSGTQLSVL.